This T cell receptor (beta chain) is from a study of PD-L1 blockade in urothelial cancer. Described time point: peripheral blood 6 weeks after treatment start. The method was immunoSEQ multiplex PCR; TCRdb's version includes in-frame clones alone and lacks a portion of them. The table has approximately 47,000 clones, approximately 81% seen once; the top ten hold 8.8%. Germline assignment: CDR1 SEHNR and CDR2 FQNEAQ (reference sequence). Deletions cut 5 bases from V and 3 bases from J, with 22 bases between. The CDR3 has 17 residues. The genes are TRBV7-9 and TRBJ1-2, with D tentatively TRBD1 (5 bases). Sample: PBMCs, taken around atezolizumab (anti-PD-L1) treatment. This sequence was found in a man between 65 and 85 years old with urothelial cancer. This CDR3 is CASSPPGRGGEDYGYTF. CDR3 nucleotides: TGTGCCAGCAGCCCCCCCGGGCGGGGCGGAGAGGACTATGGCTACACCTTC.